This section outlines one TCR beta chain sequence together with its context. Antigen specificity is unknown. Relative to the germline gene, one junction end is altered; a read error may explain this. This sample was included in a study of tumor-infiltrating lymphocytes in primary liver carcinoma. TCR beta cDNA was made from approximately 500 ng total RNA with a constant-region primer. Three nested multiplex PCR rounds, a slightly modified ARM-PCR, produced the libraries for TCR beta. TCRdb analysed the multiplex PCR reads with MiXCR anew, one entry per CDR3 protein. The sample includes approximately 30,000 distinct CDR3 sequences, 60% to 85% of them seen just once. The roughly 17-31 mg bulk tissue piece was not sorted before simultaneous RNA and DNA extraction. Study-wide findings and caveats: Only about 7.5-24% of top clones were detected in all five tumor regions.

Material: liver tumor tissue from sampling region 5. Subset of the sample: tumor region T5, tumor centre. The source is a man between 35 and 55 years old with primary liver carcinoma and hepatitis B virus infection.

The CDR3 region has the DNA TGCACCAGCAGTCCGAGGACAGGATTGAGCTCCTACGAGCAGTATTTC. It translates to CTSSPRTGLSSYEQYF. V and J are TRBV10-2 and TRBJ2-7; 7 nucleotides line up with TRBD1. The CDR3 consists of 16 residues. CDR1 and CDR2 from the germline V gene are WSHSY and SAAADI.